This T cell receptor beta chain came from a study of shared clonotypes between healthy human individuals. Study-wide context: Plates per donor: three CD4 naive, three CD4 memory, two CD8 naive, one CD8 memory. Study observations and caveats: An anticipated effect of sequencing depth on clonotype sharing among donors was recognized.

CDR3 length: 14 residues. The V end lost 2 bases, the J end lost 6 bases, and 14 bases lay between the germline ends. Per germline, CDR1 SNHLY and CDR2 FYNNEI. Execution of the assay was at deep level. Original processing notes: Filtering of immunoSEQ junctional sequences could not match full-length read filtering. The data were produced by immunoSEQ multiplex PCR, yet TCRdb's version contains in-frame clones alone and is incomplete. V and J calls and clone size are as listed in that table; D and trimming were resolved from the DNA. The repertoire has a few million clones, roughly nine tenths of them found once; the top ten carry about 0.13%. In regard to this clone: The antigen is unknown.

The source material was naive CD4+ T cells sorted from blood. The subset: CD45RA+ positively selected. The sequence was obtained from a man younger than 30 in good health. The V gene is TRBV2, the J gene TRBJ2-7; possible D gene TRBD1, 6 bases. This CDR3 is CASSETVRGSEQYF. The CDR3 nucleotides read TGTGCCAGCAGTGAAACAGTCAGGGGAAGCGAGCAGTACTTC.